Presented here are 24 T cell receptor beta chains from one specimen sequenced in a study of cytomegalovirus exposure and HLA in healthy donors. The protocol was immunoSEQ multiplex PCR, while the TCRdb copy is restricted to in-frame clones and leaves out a portion. The sample comprises 100,000 to 150,000 clones, 88% of which are singletons, and about 1.5% rests with the top ten. The sample consisted of PBMCs. Every receptor here comes from a man aged 25 to 40 in good health and CMV-seronegative.

The chain links TRBV9 to TRBJ2-7; perhaps TRBD2 as D (5 bases). CDR3 length: 14 amino acids. The V and J ends lost 0 bases and 5 bases respectively, with 12 bases between them. The germline gives CDR1 SGDLS, CDR2 YYNGEE. The CDR3 region has the DNA TGTGCCAGCAGCGTAGCTGGGGTGGGAGACGAGCAGTACTTC. Residues: CASSVAGVGDEQYF.

This clone appeared once. This chain connects TRBV2 to TRBJ2-2; 8 bases line up with TRBD1. The CDR3 contains 14 residues. The V segment lost 6 bases and the J segment 0 bases; nucleotides outside the gene matches: 0. CDR1 and CDR2 from the germline V gene are SNHLY and FYNNEI. The DNA of the CDR3 is TGTGCCAGCAGGGGACAGGCGAACACCGGGGAGCTGTTTTTT. It codes for CASRGQANTGELFF.

V and J are TRBV6-1 and TRBJ2-2; the match to TRBD2 covers 11 bases. V lost 3 bases and J lost 5; bases outside the gene matches: 8. The CDR3 runs to 17 residues. Per germline, CDR1 MNHNS and CDR2 SASEGT. CDR3 DNA: TGTGCCAGCAGTGAGGACCCTAGCGGGAGGCTGACCGGGGAGCTGTTTTTT. Translation: CASSEDPSGRLTGELFF.

This clone was seen a few times. The rearrangement uses TRBV18 and TRBJ1-2, with D perhaps matching TRBD1 (5 bases). Germline assignment: CDR1 KGHSH and CDR2 LQKENI. CDR3 size: 13 residues. The V end lost 5 bases, the J end lost 8 bases, and 15 bases lay between the germline ends. The CDR3, as DNA: TGTGCCAGCTCAGGCGACAGACCAGGGGGCTACACCTTC. As protein: CASSGDRPGGYTF.

CDR3 bases: TGCAGCGTTGTACCGGGACTCACAAACTATGGCTACACCTTC. It specifies CSVVPGLTNYGYTF. This chain uses TRBV29-1 with TRBJ1-2, with a weak D call TRBD1 (5 bases). With 4 bases removed from V and 2 bases from J, the gap between germline ends came to 14 bases. The CDR3 is made up of 14 amino acids. The germline CDR1 and CDR2 sequences are SQVTM and ANQGSEA.

The chain links TRBV7-9 to TRBJ1-1; 7 nucleotides agree with TRBD1. The length of the CDR3 is 12 residues. With V trimmed by 3 bases and J by 9 bases, 4 bases remained unmatched. Germline loops: CDR1 SEHNR, CDR2 FQNEAQ (reference sequence). The CDR3 here is CASSFPGQQAFF. The CDR3 nucleotides are TGTGCCAGCAGCTTTCCGGGACAGCAAGCTTTCTTT.

The rearrangement joins TRBV4-3 to TRBJ1-1; D ambiguous. This CDR3 has 15 amino acids. The germline CDR1 and CDR2 sequences are LGHNA and YSLEER. Trimming removed 1 base at V and 0 bases at J, with 9 bases between. The CDR3 DNA reads as TGCGCCAGCAGCCAAGTCCCAGGTTTGAACACTGAAGCTTTCTTT. Its protein product is CASSQVPGLNTEAFF.

The J gene is TRBJ2-1, the V gene TRBV5-4, with D maybe TRBD2 (6 bases). Trimming shortened V by 5 bases and J by 3 bases, and 15 bases separated the two germline ends. CDR3 size: 15 residues. Germline V gene sequence: CDR1 SGHNT, CDR2 YYREEE (reference sequence). The CDR3 region has the DNA TGTGCCAGCAGTTCGGAAACCGGGAGCTACAATGAGCAGTTCTTC. Translated, it gives CASSSETGSYNEQFF.

This clone was observed a handful of times. The CDR3 protein is CASSVQYEQYF. CDR3 coding DNA: TGTGCCAGCAGTGTACAGTACGAGCAGTACTTC. The chain couples TRBV2 to TRBJ2-7, with D hard to call. The germline V gene has CDR1 SNHLY and CDR2 FYNNEI. The CDR3 has 11 amino acids. V was pared by 4 bases and J by 4 bases, with 5 bases between.

This chain uses TRBV5-1 with TRBJ2-5, with a possible D match to TRBD1 (6 bases). This CDR3 region has 14 residues. Germline V CDR1 and CDR2: SGHRS, YFSETQ. The V end was cut by 3 bases, the J end by 5 bases, with 14 bases between. The DNA of the CDR3 is TGCGCCAGCAGCTCTACAGGGAAGAGGGAGACCCAGTACTTC. As protein: CASSSTGKRETQYF.

CDR3 loop: CASYRLGRYGYTF. In nucleotides, the CDR3 is TGTGCCAGCTACCGGTTGGGCCGCTATGGCTACACCTTC. The chain carries TRBV6-5 and TRBJ1-2; D not resolved. The length of the CDR3 is 13 residues. Germline V lookup: CDR1 MNHEY, CDR2 SVGAGI. V dropped 8 bases and J dropped 4 bases, with 14 bases sitting between them.

The gene calls are TRBV10-3 and TRBJ2-2, with 11 bases aligning to TRBD2. Losses at the gene ends were 10 bases for V and 6 bases for J; bases not matched to a gene: 22. This CDR3 region has 19 residues. Germline V gene data show CDR1 as ENHRY and CDR2 as SYGVKD. Here the CDR3 DNA reads TGTGCCACGGAACCTTCCGGGACTAGCGGATACCCGGGGGCCGGGGAGCTGTTTTTT. Amino acid sequence: CATEPSGTSGYPGAGELFF.

The CDR3 coding sequence is TGTGCCAGCAGCTTAAGACTAGCGGGAGGACCAGATACGCAGTATTTT. It codes for CASSLRLAGGPDTQYF. The chain carries TRBV11-2 and TRBJ2-3, with 13 positions matching TRBD2. The V and J ends lost 2 bases and 4 bases, in that order; junction bases with no gene match: 3. Per germline, CDR1 SGHAT and CDR2 FQNNGV. The CDR3 is 16 amino acids.

The gene calls are TRBV6-1 and TRBJ2-7; tentatively, D is TRBD1 (6 bases). V was pared by 6 bases and J by 2 bases, with 8 bases between. This CDR3 comprises 12 residues. Germline V gene data show CDR1 as MNHNS and CDR2 as SASEGT. The CDR3 protein is CASRGTTYEQYF. The CDR3, as DNA: TGTGCCAGCAGGGGGACAACCTACGAGCAGTACTTC.

V usage is TRBV27 and J usage is TRBJ2-1; 12 bases align to TRBD2. The length of the CDR3 is 15 residues. V lost 3 bases to trimming and J lost 9 bases; unmatched junction nucleotides: 6. Germline values: CDR1 MNHEY, CDR2 SMNVEV (reference sequence). CDR3 DNA sequence: TGTGCCAGCAGTTTCGGACTAGCGGGACTCCGTGAGCAGTTCTTC. Protein product: CASSFGLAGLREQFF.

In this sample, this clone turned up a few times. The genes are TRBV5-1 and TRBJ2-5; D perhaps matches TRBD2 (6 bases). CDR3 length: 14 residues. Germline V CDR1 and CDR2: SGHRS, YFSETQ. Deletions cut 6 bases from V and 4 bases from J, with 16 bases between. In DNA, the CDR3 is TGCGCCAGCAACGGGGGTGTGGGGGGAGAGACCCAGTACTTC. Protein product: CASNGGVGGETQYF.

This rearrangement joins TRBV4-2 to TRBJ2-5, with D perhaps TRBD1 (7 bases). V gave up 2 bases and J gave up 1 base, with 14 bases separating them. The germline gives CDR1 LGHNA, CDR2 YNFKEQ. CDR3 length: 16 amino acids. Here the CDR3 reads CASSQQTGTSQETQYF. The CDR3 DNA reads as TGTGCCAGCAGCCAACAGACAGGGACTTCCCAAGAGACCCAGTACTTC.

The chain carries TRBV2 and TRBJ2-7; 7 positions agree with TRBD1. J lost 1 base, V lost 8 bases, and 8 bases had no gene match. CDR3 length: 14 residues. Germline V gene sequence: CDR1 SNHLY, CDR2 FYNNEI. The CDR3 region has the DNA TGTGCCAGCCTCCCTGGGACAGTTTCCTACGAGCAGTACTTC. It yields the protein CASLPGTVSYEQYF.

This clone is a singleton in its sample. J is TRBJ1-2 and V is TRBV6-5; possibly TRBD1 for D (6 bases). Trimming removed 5 bases from V and 9 bases from J, with 13 bases in between. Germline V gene sequence: CDR1 MNHEY, CDR2 SVGAGI. The CDR3 is made up of 12 amino acids. The CDR3 here is CASSNNRESYTF. The CDR3 DNA is TGTGCCAGCAGTAATAACAGGGAGAGCTACACCTTC.

The chain employs TRBV7-2 and TRBJ2-7; no reliable D call. V dropped 3 bases and J dropped 5 bases, with 8 bases sitting between them. There are 12 residues in the CDR3. The germline CDR1 and CDR2 sequences are SGHTA and FQGNSA. The DNA of the CDR3 is TGTGCCAGCAGCTTCCAGATAAACGAGCAGTACTTC. Translated, it gives CASSFQINEQYF.

This rearrangement joins TRBV5-8 to TRBJ2-5; D gene ambiguous. This CDR3 comprises 12 residues. CDR1 and CDR2 from the germline V gene are SGHTS and YDEGEE. V lost 6 bases and J lost 5, with 11 bases in between. CDR3 protein: CASTSRRETQYF. The CDR3 nucleotides read TGTGCCAGCACCTCGAGGCGGGAGACCCAGTACTTC.

The chain carries TRBV6-6 and TRBJ2-1; TRBD2 aligns across 9 bases. Trimming removed 4 bases from V and 9 bases from J; junction bases left unmatched: 10. Germline V CDR1 and CDR2: MNHNY, SVGAGI (reference sequence). CDR3 length: 15 amino acids. The CDR3 loop is CASSFVLAGRGEQFF. CDR3 DNA sequence: TGTGCCAGCAGTTTCGTTCTAGCGGGAAGAGGTGAGCAGTTCTTC.

The V and J genes are TRBV5-6 and TRBJ2-2; 9 bases align to TRBD1. V lost 1 base, J lost 3 bases, and 7 bases stayed unmatched. The germline V gene has CDR1 SGHDT and CDR2 YYEEEE. This CDR3 has 17 residues. In DNA, the CDR3 is TGTGCCAGCAGCTTGTGGGACAGGGTGGTCGACACCGGGGAGCTGTTTTTT. It encodes CASSLWDRVVDTGELFF.

The chain links TRBV7-2 to TRBJ2-6; tentatively, D is TRBD1 (5 bases). CDR3 length equals 15 residues. From germline, CDR1 is SGHTA and CDR2 FQGNSA. With 10 bases removed from V and 0 bases from J, the gap between germline ends came to 13 bases. DNA for the CDR3: TGTGCCACCCGAAGACAGCTCTCTGGGGCCAACGTCCTGACTTTC. Translating gives CATRRQLSGANVLTF.